This is a list of T cell receptor beta chains from one sample in a study of CD8 T cells in Susac syndrome. Using its own MiXCR run on the immunoSEQ multiplex PCR reads, TCRdb lists one record per CDR3 protein. In the table there are about 190,000 distinct CDR3 sequences, 85% to 95% of which are singletons. Sequenced input: CD8+ T cells from PBMCs. Source of these receptors: a human donor with Susac syndrome. CDR3s include the opening cysteine and the closing phenylalanine or tryptophan. The D gene is left open where the match is weak. Clone size is stated in some rows and not others, as once, few, many or a class when expanded.

>TRBV2|.|TRBJ2-3|once
TGTGCCAGCAAAGGGTCAGCCTACCGAACAGATACGCAGTATTTT
CASKGSAYRTDTQYF
>TRBV19|.|TRBJ2-1|.
TGTGCCAGCGGCGGGTTCTCCTACAATGAGCAGTTCTTC
CASGGFSYNEQFF
>TRBV7-8|.|TRBJ1-1|.
TGTGCCAGCAGCTCCACCTTAGGTTTAGACACTGAAGCTTTCTTT
CASSSTLGLDTEAFF
>TRBV4-1|TRBD2|TRBJ2-7|.
TGCGCCAGCAGCCAAGTACTCGGGGGGACCTCCCGAGACGAGCAGTACTTC
CASSQVLGGTSRDEQYF
>TRBV12-3/TRBV12-4|TRBD1|TRBJ1-2|.
TGTGCCAGCAGTCAGACAGGGCGAAGTAACAATGGCTACACCTTC
CASSQTGRSNNGYTF
>TRBV23-1|.|TRBJ1-2|.
TGCGCCAGCAGTCCCCTTAGCAGGGGCACCTATGGCTACACCTTC
CASSPLSRGTYGYTF
>TRBV18|TRBD2|TRBJ2-5|.
TGTGCCAGCTCACCAGTCGGACTAGTCTCAGAGACCCAGTACTTC
CASSPVGLVSETQYF
>TRBV20-1|.|TRBJ2-3|.
TGCAGTGCTCCAGGGGACTATAACACAGATACGCAGTATTTT
CSAPGDYNTDTQYF
>TRBV7-8|.|TRBJ2-7|.
TGTGCCAGCAGCCCTCGCGGAGGGCCGAATCCCTACGAGCAGTACTTC
CASSPRGGPNPYEQYF
>TRBV15|.|TRBJ2-5|.
TGTGCCACCAGCTCAGAGGCGGATCAAGAGACCCAGTACTTC
CATSSEADQETQYF
>TRBV16|.|TRBJ2-3|.
TGTGCCAGCAGCCCAACAGAGAATACGCAGTATTTT
CASSPTENTQYF
>TRBV12-3/TRBV12-4|.|TRBJ2-4|.
TGTGCCAGCAGTTTATGGGAAGAAGGCATTCAGTACTTC
CASSLWEEGIQYF
>TRBV19|.|TRBJ2-1|.
TGTGCCAGTAGTATTACGCCTATCTCCTACAATGAGCAGTTCTTC
CASSITPISYNEQFF
>TRBV27|.|TRBJ2-3|.
TGTGCCAGCAGTTTTTATAGGGGAAGCACAGATACGCAGTATTTT
CASSFYRGSTDTQYF
>TRBV29-1|.|TRBJ1-1|.
TGCAGCGGGAACGGAGCTGAGAAAGGGGCTGAAGCTTTCTTT
CSGNGAEKGAEAFF
>TRBV24-1|.|TRBJ1-5|.
TGTGCCACCAGTCTCGACCGGCCCCAGCATTTT
CATSLDRPQHF
>TRBV7-3|TRBD2|TRBJ2-1|once
TGTGCCAGCAGTCCGGGACTAGCGGGAGTTGAACTCAACAATGAGCAGTTCTTC
CASSPGLAGVELNNEQFF
>TRBV2|.|TRBJ1-6|.
TGTGCCGGCAGCTCCTATAATTCACCCCTCCACTTT
CAGSSYNSPLHF
>TRBV24-1|TRBD1|TRBJ2-5|once
TGTGCCACCAGTGGCCCGGACAGGCGACAAGGGGAGACCCAGTACTTC
CATSGPDRRQGETQYF
>TRBV2|.|TRBJ1-2|.
TGTGCCAGCAGTGAAGGTGGTCTCTATGGCTACACCTTC
CASSEGGLYGYTF
>TRBV19|.|TRBJ2-2|.
TGTGCCAGTAGTAATGCTTTGAACACCGGGGAGCTGTTTTTT
CASSNALNTGELFF
>TRBV27|.|TRBJ2-7|.
TGTGCCAGCAGTTTATTCGGCACTTCCTACGAGCAGTACTTC
CASSLFGTSYEQYF
>TRBV30|TRBD1|TRBJ1-4|.
TGTGCCTGGATGGTCCCGGACAGGGTCGATGAAAAACTGTTTTTT
CAWMVPDRVDEKLFF
>TRBV3-1|.|TRBJ2-7|.
TGTGCCAGCAGCCAAGATGGAGGGGGGACCAACGAGCAGTACTTC
CASSQDGGGTNEQYF
>TRBV20-1|.|TRBJ1-2|.
TGCAGTGCCCAGACGCGGGGCTGGAACTATGGCTACACCTTC
CSAQTRGWNYGYTF
>TRBV3-1|.|TRBJ2-3|.
TGTGCCAGCAGCCACCTTAGGAATACGCAGTATTTT
CASSHLRNTQYF
>TRBV11-3|.|TRBJ2-3|.
TGTGCCAGCAGCGACTCCGATAGCACAGATACGCAGTATTTT
CASSDSDSTDTQYF
>TRBV9|.|TRBJ2-6|.
TGTGCCAGCAGCCAGGAAGGTTCTGGGGCCAACGTCCTGACTTTC
CASSQEGSGANVLTF
>TRBV20-1|.|TRBJ1-1|.
TGCAGTGCGATCCCCTGGGGGGCGAACACTGAAGCTTTCTTT
CSAIPWGANTEAFF
>TRBV27|.|TRBJ2-3|.
TGTGCCAGCAGTTTTTCGACTCCCACAGATACGCAGTATTTT
CASSFSTPTDTQYF
>TRBV7-3|TRBD2|TRBJ2-2|.
TGTGCCAGCAGCCAGGGACTAGCCCCCACCGGGGAGCTGTTTTTT
CASSQGLAPTGELFF
>TRBV6-6|.|TRBJ1-2|.
TGTGCCAGCAGTTCAACGACAGACCGTCCCATATATGGCTACACCTTC
CASSSTTDRPIYGYTF
>TRBV12-3/TRBV12-4|.|TRBJ1-1|.
TGTGCCAGCAGTTTCGCCCTGGGACTGTCGAGCCCGAACACTGAAGCTTTCTTT
CASSFALGLSSPNTEAFF
>TRBV3-1|.|TRBJ1-5|.
TGTGCCAGCAGCCAAGATCGTCCAGACGAAAGCAATCAGCCCCAGCATTTT
CASSQDRPDESNQPQHF
>TRBV7-9|.|TRBJ2-3|.
TGTGCCAGCAGTCGTAAAGTCGGGGGATCGACAGATACGCAGTATTTT
CASSRKVGGSTDTQYF
>TRBV13|.|TRBJ2-1|.
TGTGCCAGCAGCTTAGGAACCGGGGGTGGGGAGCAGTTCTTC
CASSLGTGGGEQFF
>TRBV2|.|TRBJ1-5|.
TGTGCCAGCAGTAAGAACCTCTATAATCAGCCCCAGCATTTT
CASSKNLYNQPQHF
>TRBV18|.|TRBJ1-1|.
TGTGCCAGCTCACCAGACCGTGACCTGAACACTGAAGCTTTCTTT
CASSPDRDLNTEAFF
>TRBV19|TRBD2|TRBJ2-3|.
TGTGCCAGTAGTCCGGGGCGGGAGAGCACAGATACGCAGTATTTT
CASSPGRESTDTQYF
>TRBV5-1|TRBD2|TRBJ2-7|.
TGCGCCAGCAGCGGGACTAGCGGGGGGACCTACGAGCAGTACTTC
CASSGTSGGTYEQYF
>TRBV15|.|TRBJ2-7|.
TGTGCCACCAGCAGAGATCGACGTTTAGGGAGACAGGAGGCACAGGGGCAGTACTTC
CATSRDRRLGRQEAQGQYF
>TRBV4-1|.|TRBJ1-5|.
TGCGCCAGCAGCCAAGCGGACAGTTATAGCAATCAGCCCCAGCATTTT
CASSQADSYSNQPQHF
>TRBV12-3/TRBV12-4|.|TRBJ1-1|few
TGTGCCAGCGGGAACACTGAAGCTTTCTTT
CASGNTEAFF
>TRBV4-1|TRBD2|TRBJ2-5|.
TGCGCCAGCAGCGCGGTCGGGGGGGAGACCCAGTACTTC
CASSAVGGETQYF
>TRBV28|TRBD1|TRBJ1-5|.
TGTGCCAGCAGTGGGACAGCCAATCAGCCCCAGCATTTT
CASSGTANQPQHF
>TRBV4-1|.|TRBJ2-3|.
TGCGCCAGCAGCCAAGATGGTGGCACAGATACGCAGTATTTT
CASSQDGGTDTQYF
>TRBV7-3|TRBD2|TRBJ2-2|.
TGTGCCAGCAGCTCCGGGACTAGATTTGACACCGGGGAGCTGTTTTTT
CASSSGTRFDTGELFF
>TRBV7-9|.|TRBJ2-3|.
TGTGCCAGCAGCAACTCAGAGGGAGTAATAACAGATACGCAGTATTTT
CASSNSEGVITDTQYF
>TRBV6-5|.|TRBJ2-6|.
TGTGCCAGCAGTCCAGGGGGGGCTGGGGCCAACGTCCTGACTTTC
CASSPGGAGANVLTF
>TRBV20-1|.|TRBJ1-2|.
TGCAGTGCTAGTTACGGGGTGTATGGCTACACCTTC
CSASYGVYGYTF
>TRBV27|TRBD1|TRBJ2-5|.
TGTGCCAGCAGTACACTCCCGGGACAGGGTAAAGAGACCCAGTACTTC
CASSTLPGQGKETQYF
>TRBV18|.|TRBJ2-1|.
TGTGCCAGCTCAAATCGGACTAAGCGCGATGAGCAGTTCTTC
CASSNRTKRDEQFF
>TRBV19|.|TRBJ2-7|.
TGTGCCAGTAGTATGGACATTTCCTACGAGCAGTACTTC
CASSMDISYEQYF
>TRBV9|.|TRBJ2-1|.
TGTGCCAGCAGCGTAGCTACCCCGGGTCGGTCCTACAATGAGCAGTTCTTC
CASSVATPGRSYNEQFF
>TRBV19|.|TRBJ1-2|.
TGTGCCAGTAGTATGTCAGGATCCGATGGCTACACCTTC
CASSMSGSDGYTF
>TRBV14|.|TRBJ2-1|.
TGTGCCAGCAGCGCATCCCTCAAAGGGAGCTCCTACAATGAGCAGTTCTTC
CASSASLKGSSYNEQFF
>TRBV20-1|.|TRBJ2-1|.
TGCAGTGCTAGAAGGCTAGCCCGGGGCAATGAGCAGTTCTTC
CSARRLARGNEQFF
>TRBV6-5|TRBD1|TRBJ1-5|.
TGTGCCAGCAGTTACCTTACTACAGGGGGCCCTAGCAATCAGCCCCAGCATTTT
CASSYLTTGGPSNQPQHF
>TRBV5-4|.|TRBJ2-1|once
TGTGCCAGCAGCTTTGGGACTCTCCGAGGTGATAATGAGCAGTTCTTC
CASSFGTLRGDNEQFF
>TRBV20-1|.|TRBJ1-2|.
TGCAGTGCTAGAGACTACTCTGGCTACACCTTC
CSARDYSGYTF